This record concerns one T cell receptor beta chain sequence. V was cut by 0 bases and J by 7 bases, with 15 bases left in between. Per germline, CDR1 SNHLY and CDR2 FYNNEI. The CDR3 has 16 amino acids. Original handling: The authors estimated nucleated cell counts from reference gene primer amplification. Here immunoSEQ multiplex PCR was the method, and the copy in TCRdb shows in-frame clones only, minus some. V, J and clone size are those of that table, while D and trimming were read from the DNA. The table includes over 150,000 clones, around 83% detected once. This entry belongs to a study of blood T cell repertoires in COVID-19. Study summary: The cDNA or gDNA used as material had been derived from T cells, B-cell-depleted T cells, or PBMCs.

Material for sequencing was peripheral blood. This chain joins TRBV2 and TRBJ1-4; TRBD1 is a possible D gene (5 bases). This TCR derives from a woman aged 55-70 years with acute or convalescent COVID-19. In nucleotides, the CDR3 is TGTGCCAGCAGTGAAGCACGGGACTCTCGCGGTGAAAAACTGTTTTTT. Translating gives CASSEARDSRGEKLFF.